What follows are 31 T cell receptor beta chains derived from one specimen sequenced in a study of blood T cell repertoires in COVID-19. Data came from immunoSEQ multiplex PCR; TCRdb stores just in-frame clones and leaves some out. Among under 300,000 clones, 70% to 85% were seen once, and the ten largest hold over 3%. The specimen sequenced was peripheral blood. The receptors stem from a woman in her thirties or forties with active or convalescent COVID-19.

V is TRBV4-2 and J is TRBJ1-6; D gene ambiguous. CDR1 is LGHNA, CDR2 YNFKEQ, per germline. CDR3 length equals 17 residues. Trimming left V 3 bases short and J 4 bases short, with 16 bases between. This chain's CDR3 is CASSHGDGVNYNSPLHF. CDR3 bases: TGTGCCAGCAGCCATGGCGACGGGGTAAATTATAATTCACCCCTCCACTTT.

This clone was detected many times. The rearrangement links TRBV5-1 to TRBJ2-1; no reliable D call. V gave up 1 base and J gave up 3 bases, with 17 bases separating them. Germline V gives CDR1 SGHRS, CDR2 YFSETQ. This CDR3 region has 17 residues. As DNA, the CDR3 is TGCGCCAGCAGCTTGCTTTCCAGCCAGCGCAACTACAATGAGCAGTTCTTC. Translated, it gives CASSLLSSQRNYNEQFF. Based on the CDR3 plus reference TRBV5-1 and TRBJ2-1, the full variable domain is KAGVTQTPRYLIKTRGQQVTLSCSPISGHRSVSWYQQTPGQGLQFLFEYFSETQRNKGNFPGRFSGRQFSNSRSEMNVSTLELGDSALYLCASSLLSSQRNYNEQFFGPGTRLTVL.

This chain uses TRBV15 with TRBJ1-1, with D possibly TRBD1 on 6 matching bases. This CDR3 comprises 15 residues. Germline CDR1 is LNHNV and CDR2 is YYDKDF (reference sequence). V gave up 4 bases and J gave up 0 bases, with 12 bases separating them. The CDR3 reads CATSTYGQLNTEAFF. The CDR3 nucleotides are TGTGCCACCAGCACCTATGGACAGTTGAACACTGAAGCTTTCTTT.

The CDR3 DNA sequence: TGTGCCATCAGCACAGGGAGTAATGAAAAACTGTTTTTT. Its translation is CAISTGSNEKLFF. The J gene is TRBJ1-4, the V gene TRBV10-3; possibly TRBD1 for D (6 bases). V was clipped by 6 bases and J by 4 bases, with 9 bases between them. CDR3 length: 13 residues. Germline CDR1 ENHRY, CDR2 SYGVKD.

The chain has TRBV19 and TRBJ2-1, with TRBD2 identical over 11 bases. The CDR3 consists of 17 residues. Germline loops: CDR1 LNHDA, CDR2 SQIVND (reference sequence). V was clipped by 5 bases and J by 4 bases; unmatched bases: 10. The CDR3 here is CASSGAWASGGYNEQFF. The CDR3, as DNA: TGTGCCAGTAGTGGGGCTTGGGCTAGCGGGGGGTACAATGAGCAGTTCTTC.

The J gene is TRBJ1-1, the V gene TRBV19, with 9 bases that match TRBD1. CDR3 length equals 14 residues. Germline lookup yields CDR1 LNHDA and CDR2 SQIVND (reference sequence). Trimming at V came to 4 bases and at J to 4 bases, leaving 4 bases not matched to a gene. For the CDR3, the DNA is TGTGCCAGTAGTAAGCTGACAGGGGGCACTGAAGCTTTCTTT. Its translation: CASSKLTGGTEAFF.

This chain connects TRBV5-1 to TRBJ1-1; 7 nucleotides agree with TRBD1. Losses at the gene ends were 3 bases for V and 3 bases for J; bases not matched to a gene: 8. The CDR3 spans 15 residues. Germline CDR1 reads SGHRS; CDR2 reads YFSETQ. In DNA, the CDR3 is TGCGCCAGCAGCTCCTTGTGGAGGGGGCACACTGAAGCTTTCTTT. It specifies CASSSLWRGHTEAFF.

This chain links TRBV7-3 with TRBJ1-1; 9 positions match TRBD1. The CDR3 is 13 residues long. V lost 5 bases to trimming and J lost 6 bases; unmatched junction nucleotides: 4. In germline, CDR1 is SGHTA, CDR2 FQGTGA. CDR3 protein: CASSPGTGSEAFF. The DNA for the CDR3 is TGTGCCAGCAGCCCCGGGACAGGGTCTGAAGCTTTCTTT.

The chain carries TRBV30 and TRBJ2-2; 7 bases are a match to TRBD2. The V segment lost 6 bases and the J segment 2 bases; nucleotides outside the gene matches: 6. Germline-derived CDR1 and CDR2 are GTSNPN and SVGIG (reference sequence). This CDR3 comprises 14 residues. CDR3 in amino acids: CACTGTINTGELFF. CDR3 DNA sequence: TGTGCCTGTACCGGGACTATCAACACCGGGGAGCTGTTTTTT.

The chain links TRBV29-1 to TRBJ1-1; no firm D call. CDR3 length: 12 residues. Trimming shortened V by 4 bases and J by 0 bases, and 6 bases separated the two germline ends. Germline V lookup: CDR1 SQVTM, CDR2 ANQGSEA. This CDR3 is CSVAELNTEAFF. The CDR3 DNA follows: TGCAGCGTTGCCGAGTTGAACACTGAAGCTTTCTTT. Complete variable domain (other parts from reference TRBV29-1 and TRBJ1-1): SAVISQKPSRDICQRGTSLTIQCQVDSQVTMMFWYRQQPGQSLTLIATANQGSEATYESGFVIDKFPISRPNLTFSTLTVSNMSPEDSSIYLCSVAELNTEAFFGQGTRLTVV.

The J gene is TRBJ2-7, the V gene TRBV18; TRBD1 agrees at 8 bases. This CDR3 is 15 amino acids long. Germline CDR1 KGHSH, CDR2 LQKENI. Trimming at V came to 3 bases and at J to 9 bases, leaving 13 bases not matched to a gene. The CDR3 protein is CASSPNRGYPTGQYV. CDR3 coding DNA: TGTGCCAGCTCACCGAACAGGGGGTACCCTACGGGGCAGTACGTC.

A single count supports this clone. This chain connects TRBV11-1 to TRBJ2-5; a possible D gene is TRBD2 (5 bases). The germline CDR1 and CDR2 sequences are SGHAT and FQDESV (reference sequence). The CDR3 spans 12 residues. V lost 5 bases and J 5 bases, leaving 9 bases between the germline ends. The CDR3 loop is CASSPTGETQYF. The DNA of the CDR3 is TGTGCCAGCAGCCCTACGGGGGAGACCCAGTACTTC.

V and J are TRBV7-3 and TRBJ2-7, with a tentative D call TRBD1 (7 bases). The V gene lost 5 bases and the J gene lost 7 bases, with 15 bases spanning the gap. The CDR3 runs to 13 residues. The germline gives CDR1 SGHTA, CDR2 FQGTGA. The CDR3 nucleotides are TGTGCCAGCAGCCCTCAACAGGGGAGGGAGCAGTACTTC. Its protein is CASSPQQGREQYF.

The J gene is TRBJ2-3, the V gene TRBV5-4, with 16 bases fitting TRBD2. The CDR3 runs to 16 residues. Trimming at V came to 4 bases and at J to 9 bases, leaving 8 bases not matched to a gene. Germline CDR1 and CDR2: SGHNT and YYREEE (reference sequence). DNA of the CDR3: TGTGCCAGCAGCCAGGAGGGACTAGCGGGGGGGCGAACGCAGTATTTT. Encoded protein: CASSQEGLAGGRTQYF.

The CDR3 coding sequence is TGCGCCAGCAGCGCGGGACAGACAAATTCACCCCTCCACTTT. Its translation: CASSAGQTNSPLHF. The rearrangement joins TRBV5-1 to TRBJ1-6, with TRBD1 matching over 7 bases. The CDR3 loop spans 14 amino acids. Germline CDR1 is SGHRS and CDR2 is YFSETQ. The J segment lost 7 bases and the V segment lost 4 bases, leaving 5 bases of the junction unmatched.

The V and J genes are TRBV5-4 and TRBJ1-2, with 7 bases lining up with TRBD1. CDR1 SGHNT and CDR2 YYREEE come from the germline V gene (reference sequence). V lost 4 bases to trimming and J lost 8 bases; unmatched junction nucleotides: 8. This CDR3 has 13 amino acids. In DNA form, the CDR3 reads TGTGCCAGCAGCCGACAGGGAATGGACGGCTACACCTTC. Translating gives CASSRQGMDGYTF. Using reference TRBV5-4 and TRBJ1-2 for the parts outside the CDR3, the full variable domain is ETGVTQSPTHLIKTRGQQVTLRCSSQSGHNTVSWYQQALGQGPQFIFQYYREEENGRGNFPPRFSGLQFPNYSSELNVNALELDDSALYLCASSRQGMDGYTFGSGTRLTVV.

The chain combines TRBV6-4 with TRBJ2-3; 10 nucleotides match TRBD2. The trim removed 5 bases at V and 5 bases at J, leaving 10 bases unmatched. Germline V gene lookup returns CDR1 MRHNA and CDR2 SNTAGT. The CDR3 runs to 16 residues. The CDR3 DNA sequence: TGTGCCAGCAGTCCCGGAGGAGCGGGGGGGCAAGATACGCAGTATTTT. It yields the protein CASSPGGAGGQDTQYF.

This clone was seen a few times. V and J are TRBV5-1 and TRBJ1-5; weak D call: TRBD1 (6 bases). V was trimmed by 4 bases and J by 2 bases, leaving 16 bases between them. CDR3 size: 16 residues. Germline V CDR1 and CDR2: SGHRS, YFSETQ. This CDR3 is CASSPGGGDGNQPQHF. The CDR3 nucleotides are TGCGCCAGCAGCCCCGGGGGGGGCGATGGCAATCAGCCCCAGCATTTT.

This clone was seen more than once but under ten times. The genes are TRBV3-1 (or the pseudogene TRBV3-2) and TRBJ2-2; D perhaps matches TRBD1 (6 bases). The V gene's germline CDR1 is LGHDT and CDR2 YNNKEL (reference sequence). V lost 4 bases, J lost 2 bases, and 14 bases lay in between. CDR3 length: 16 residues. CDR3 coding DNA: TGTGCCAGCAGCCCCCAACGGGGACACAACACCGGGGAGCTGTTTTTT. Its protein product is CASSPQRGHNTGELFF.

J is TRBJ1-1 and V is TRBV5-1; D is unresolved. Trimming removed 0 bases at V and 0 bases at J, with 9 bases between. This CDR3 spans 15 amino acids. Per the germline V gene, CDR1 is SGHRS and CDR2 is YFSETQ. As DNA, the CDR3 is TGCGCCAGCAGCTTGGCCGGGATCCTGAACACTGAAGCTTTCTTT. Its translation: CASSLAGILNTEAFF.

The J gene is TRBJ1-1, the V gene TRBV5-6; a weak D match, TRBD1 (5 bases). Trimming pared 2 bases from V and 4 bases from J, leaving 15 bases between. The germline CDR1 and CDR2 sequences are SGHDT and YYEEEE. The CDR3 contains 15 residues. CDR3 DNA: TGTGCCAGCAGCTTTAAGACGGGCGGGACCACTGAAGCTTTCTTT. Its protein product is CASSFKTGGTTEAFF.

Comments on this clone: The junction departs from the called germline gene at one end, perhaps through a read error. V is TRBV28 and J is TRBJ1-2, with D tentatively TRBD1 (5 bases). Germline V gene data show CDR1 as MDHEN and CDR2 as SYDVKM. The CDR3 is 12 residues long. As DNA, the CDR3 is TGTGCCAGCAGTTTTAATCCGGGGGGAAAACTATTC. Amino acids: CASSFNPGGKLF.

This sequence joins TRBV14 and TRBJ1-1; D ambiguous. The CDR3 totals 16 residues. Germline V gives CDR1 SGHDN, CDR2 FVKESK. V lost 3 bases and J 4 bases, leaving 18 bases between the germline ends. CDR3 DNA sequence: TGTGCCAGCAGCCAGATCGGACTTTCGGTCGGCACTGAAGCTTTCTTT. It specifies CASSQIGLSVGTEAFF.

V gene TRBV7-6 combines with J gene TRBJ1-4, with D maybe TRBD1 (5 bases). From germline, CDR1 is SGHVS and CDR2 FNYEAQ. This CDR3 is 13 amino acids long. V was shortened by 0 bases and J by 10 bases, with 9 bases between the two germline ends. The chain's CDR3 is CASSLATGGKLFF. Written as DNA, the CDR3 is TGTGCCAGCAGCTTAGCGACGGGGGGAAAACTGTTTTTT.

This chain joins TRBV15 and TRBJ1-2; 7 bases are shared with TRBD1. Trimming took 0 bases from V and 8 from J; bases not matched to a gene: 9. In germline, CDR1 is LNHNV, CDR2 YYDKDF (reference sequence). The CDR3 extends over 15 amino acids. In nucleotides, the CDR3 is TGTGCCACCAGCAGAGACCAGACAGGGCACCGGGGCTACACCTTC. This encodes CATSRDQTGHRGYTF.

The CDR3 DNA follows: TGTGCCAGCAGTTCCGGGACAGACCGTTATAGCAATCAGCCCCAGCATTTT. Its protein is CASSSGTDRYSNQPQHF. This chain links TRBV6-2 or TRBV6-3 with TRBJ1-5; 7 bases map to TRBD1. V shed 4 bases, J shed 0 bases, and the junction held 9 bases outside the gene matches. Germline loops: CDR1 MNHEY, CDR2 SVGEGT. The CDR3 covers 17 residues.

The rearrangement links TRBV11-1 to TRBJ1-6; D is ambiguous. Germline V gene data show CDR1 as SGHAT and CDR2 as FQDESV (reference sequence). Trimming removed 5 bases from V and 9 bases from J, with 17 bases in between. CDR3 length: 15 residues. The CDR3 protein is CASSRREGIGSPLHF. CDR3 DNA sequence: TGTGCCAGCAGCCGGAGGGAGGGCATCGGTTCACCCCTCCACTTT.

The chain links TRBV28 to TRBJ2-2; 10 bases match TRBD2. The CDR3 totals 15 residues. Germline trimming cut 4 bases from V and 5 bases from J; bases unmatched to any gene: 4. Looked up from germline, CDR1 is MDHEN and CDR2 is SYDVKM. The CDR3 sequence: CASSWLLAGTGELFF. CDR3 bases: TGTGCCAGCAGTTGGCTACTAGCGGGGACCGGGGAGCTGTTTTTT.

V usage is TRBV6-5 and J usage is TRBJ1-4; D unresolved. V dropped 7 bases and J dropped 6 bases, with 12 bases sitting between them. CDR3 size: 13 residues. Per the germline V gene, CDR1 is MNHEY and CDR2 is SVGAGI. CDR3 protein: CASMQRADEKLFF. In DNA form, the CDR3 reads TGTGCCAGCATGCAGAGGGCGGATGAAAAACTGTTTTTT.

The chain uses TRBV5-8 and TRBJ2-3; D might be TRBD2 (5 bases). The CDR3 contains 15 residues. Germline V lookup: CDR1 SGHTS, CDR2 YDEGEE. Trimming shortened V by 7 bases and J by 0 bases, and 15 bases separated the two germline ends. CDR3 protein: CASHVGRTSTDTQYF. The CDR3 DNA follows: TGTGCCAGCCATGTCGGGCGGACTAGCACAGATACGCAGTATTTT.

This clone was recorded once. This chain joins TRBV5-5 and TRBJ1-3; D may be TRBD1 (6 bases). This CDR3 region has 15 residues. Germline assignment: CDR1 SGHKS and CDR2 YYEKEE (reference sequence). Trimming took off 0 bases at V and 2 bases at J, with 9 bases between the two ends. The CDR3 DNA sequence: TGTGCCAGCAGCTTGGACTCAGGGGCTGGAAACACCATATATTTT. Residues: CASSLDSGAGNTIYF.